Listed below are T cell receptor beta chains from one sample, sequenced in a study of PD-1 blockade in classical Hodgkin lymphoma. Profiled with immunoSEQ multiplex PCR; TCRdb holds only in-frame clones, not every one. The sample records just under 65,000 clones, approximately 92% being singletons. Sequenced material: peripheral blood mononuclear cells (PBMCs), taken before the fourth cycle of nivolumab. These receptors all come from a human donor with classical Hodgkin lymphoma. Both conserved end residues are part of each CDR3. D genes are given only for firm matches. Part of the rows lack a size; the others show once, few, many or a class for expanded clones.

D gene	V gene	J gene	clone size	CDR3 protein	CDR3 DNA
TRBD1	TRBV6-5	TRBJ1-5	.	CASSRQGPQPQHF	TGTGCCAGCAGTAGACAGGGGCCCCAGCCCCAGCATTTT
.	TRBV27	TRBJ2-2	.	CASSLSASSPGQGNTGELFF	TGTGCCAGCAGTTTATCGGCCAGCAGTCCCGGGCAGGGGAACACCGGGGAGCTGTTTTTT
.	TRBV13	TRBJ1-3	.	CASSFIGTGNTIYF	TGTGCCAGCAGCTTCATAGGGACTGGAAACACCATATATTTT
TRBD1	TRBV7-3	TRBJ1-2	once	CASSLTQGDHYGYTF	TGTGCCAGCAGCTTAACACAGGGGGATCACTATGGCTACACCTTC
.	TRBV9	TRBJ1-5	.	CASSVGSRADQPQHF	TGTGCCAGCAGCGTAGGTTCCAGGGCGGATCAGCCCCAGCATTTT
.	TRBV6-4	TRBJ2-3	.	CASSDQGGTDTQYF	TGTGCCAGCAGTGACCAAGGGGGAACAGATACGCAGTATTTT
.	TRBV5-1	TRBJ2-1	.	CASSLKQQNNEQFF	TGCGCCAGCAGCTTGAAACAGCAAAACAATGAGCAGTTCTTC
TRBD2	TRBV5-5	TRBJ2-3	.	CASSLRGLAGGTDTQYF	TGTGCCAGCAGCTTGCGGGGACTAGCGGGGGGCACAGATACGCAGTATTTT
.	TRBV6-1	TRBJ2-7	.	CASSEFEYEQYF	TGTGCCAGCAGTGAATTTGAATACGAGCAGTACTTC
.	TRBV5-6	TRBJ1-5	.	CASSFGAVNQPQHF	TGTGCCAGCAGCTTTGGGGCAGTCAATCAGCCCCAGCATTTT
TRBD1	TRBV4-1	TRBJ2-7	.	CASSHTGASSYEQYF	TGCGCCAGCAGCCATACAGGGGCGAGCTCCTACGAGCAGTACTTC
.	TRBV9	TRBJ2-1	.	CASSVLAAYNEQFF	TGTGCCAGCAGCGTATTAGCAGCTTACAATGAGCAGTTCTTC
TRBD1	TRBV18	TRBJ2-2	.	CASSPLRQGETGELFF	TGTGCCAGCTCTCCATTACGACAGGGGGAGACCGGGGAGCTGTTTTTT
.	TRBV4-1	TRBJ1-6	.	CASSKREGRSPLHF	TGCGCCAGCAGCAAAAGGGAGGGGCGTTCACCCCTCCACTTT
TRBD2	TRBV4-2	TRBJ2-1	once	CASSQDPGLAAVSLYNEQFF	TGTGCCAGCAGCCAAGATCCGGGACTAGCGGCTGTGAGCCTCTACAATGAGCAGTTCTTC
TRBD2	TRBV15	TRBJ2-3	.	CATSPGTRGTDTQYF	TGTGCCACCAGCCCCGGGACTAGGGGGACAGATACGCAGTATTTT